This T cell receptor (beta chain) appears in the sequencing data of a study of identifying expanded T cells in peripheral blood. Findings and caveats of the study: Differentially abundant clones: around 1.2 between replicates, approximately 16 at approximately 14 days, under 25 at four. Across healthy donors, higher total template counts meant significantly greater roughly two-week count variance.

No infections or other immune events were documented during collection. The repertoire was sequenced with immunoSEQ multiplex PCR; TCRdb's copy has only in-frame clones and lacks some. The sample has 65,000 to 95,000 clones; 84% are singletons. V was clipped by 6 bases and J by 0 bases, with 6 bases between them. Germline values: CDR1 ENHRY, CDR2 SYGVKD. This CDR3 has 12 amino acids. As to this clone: Its antigen is unidentified.

This rearrangement joins TRBV10-3 to TRBJ2-7, with TRBD1 as a possible D gene (5 bases). The sequencing sample was made of blood. This TCR came from a person aged 18 to 75 in good health. The DNA for the CDR3 is TGTGCCATCAGGGACAACTCCTACGAGCAGTACTTC. This codes for CAIRDNSYEQYF.